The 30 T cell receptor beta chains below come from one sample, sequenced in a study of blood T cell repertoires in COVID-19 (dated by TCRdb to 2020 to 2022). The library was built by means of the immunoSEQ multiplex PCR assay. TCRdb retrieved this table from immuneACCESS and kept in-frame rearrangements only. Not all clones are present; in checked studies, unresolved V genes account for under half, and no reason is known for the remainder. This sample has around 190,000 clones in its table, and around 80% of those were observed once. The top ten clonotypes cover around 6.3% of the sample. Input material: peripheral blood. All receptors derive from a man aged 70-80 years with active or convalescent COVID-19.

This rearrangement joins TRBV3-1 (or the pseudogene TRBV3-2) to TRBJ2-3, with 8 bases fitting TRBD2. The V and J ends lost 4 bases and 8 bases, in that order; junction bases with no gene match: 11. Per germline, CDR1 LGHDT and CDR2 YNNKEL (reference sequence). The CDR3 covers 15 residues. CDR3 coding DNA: TGTGCCAGCAGCCGTGGGACTAGAGAAACGACTACGCAGTATTTT. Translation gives CASSRGTRETTTQYF.

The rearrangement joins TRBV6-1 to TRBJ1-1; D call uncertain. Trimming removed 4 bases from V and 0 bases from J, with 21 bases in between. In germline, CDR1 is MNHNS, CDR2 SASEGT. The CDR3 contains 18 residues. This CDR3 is CASSVLWAGGTVNTEAFF. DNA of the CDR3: TGTGCCAGCAGTGTCCTCTGGGCGGGCGGTACCGTGAACACTGAAGCTTTCTTT.

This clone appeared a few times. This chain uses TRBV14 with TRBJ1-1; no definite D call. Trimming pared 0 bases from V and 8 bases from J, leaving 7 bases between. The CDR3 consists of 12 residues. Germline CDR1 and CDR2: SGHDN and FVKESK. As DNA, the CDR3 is TGTGCCAGCAGCCAAGAGAGGGCCGAAGCTTTCTTT. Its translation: CASSQERAEAFF.

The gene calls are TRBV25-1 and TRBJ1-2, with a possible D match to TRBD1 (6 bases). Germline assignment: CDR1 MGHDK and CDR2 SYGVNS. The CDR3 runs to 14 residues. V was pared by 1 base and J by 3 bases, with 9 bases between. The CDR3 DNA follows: TGTGCCAGCAGTGAATCTGACAGGTACTATGGCTACACCTTC. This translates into CASSESDRYYGYTF.

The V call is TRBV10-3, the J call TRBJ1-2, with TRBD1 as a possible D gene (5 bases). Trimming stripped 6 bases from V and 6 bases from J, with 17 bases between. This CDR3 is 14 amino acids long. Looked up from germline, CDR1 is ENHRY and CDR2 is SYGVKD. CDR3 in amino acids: CAISKQEGRNGYTF. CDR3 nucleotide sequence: TGTGCCATCAGCAAACAGGAAGGAAGAAATGGCTACACCTTC.

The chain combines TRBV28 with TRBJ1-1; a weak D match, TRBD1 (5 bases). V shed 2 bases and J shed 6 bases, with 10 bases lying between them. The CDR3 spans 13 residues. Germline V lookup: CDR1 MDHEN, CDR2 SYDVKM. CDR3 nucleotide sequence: TGTGCCAGCAGTTTAAGGACACCGCCTGAAGCTTTCTTT. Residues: CASSLRTPPEAFF.

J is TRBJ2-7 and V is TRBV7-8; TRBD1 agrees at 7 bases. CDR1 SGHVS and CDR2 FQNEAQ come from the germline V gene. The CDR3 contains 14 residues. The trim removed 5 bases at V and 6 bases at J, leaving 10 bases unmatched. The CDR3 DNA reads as TGTGCCAGCAGCCCGGACAGGACCTTCGGCGAGCAGTACTTC. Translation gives CASSPDRTFGEQYF.

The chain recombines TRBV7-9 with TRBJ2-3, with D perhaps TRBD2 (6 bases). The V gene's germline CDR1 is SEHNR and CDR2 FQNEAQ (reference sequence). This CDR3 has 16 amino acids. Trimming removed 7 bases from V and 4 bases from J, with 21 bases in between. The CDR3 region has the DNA TGTGCCAGCACCCGCCTGGGGGGAAGGCGTGCAGATACGCAGTATTTT. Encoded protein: CASTRLGGRRADTQYF.

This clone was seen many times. CDR3 sequence (DNA): TGTGCCAGCAGTTACTCTCCGGGACATTTAAATGGCTACACCTTC. This translates into CASSYSPGHLNGYTF. V usage is TRBV6-6 and J usage is TRBJ1-2, with a possible D match to TRBD1 (6 bases). Trimming took 0 bases from V and 6 from J, leaving 14 bases between them. This CDR3 is 15 amino acids long. Per the germline V gene, CDR1 is MNHNY and CDR2 is SVGAGI (reference sequence).

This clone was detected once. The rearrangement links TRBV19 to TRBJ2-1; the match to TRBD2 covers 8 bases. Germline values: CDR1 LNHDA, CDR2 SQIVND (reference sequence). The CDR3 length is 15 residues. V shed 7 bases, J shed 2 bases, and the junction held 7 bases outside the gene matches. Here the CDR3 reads CASTRGGGTYNEQFF. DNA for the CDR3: TGTGCCAGTACTAGGGGCGGGGGGACCTACAATGAGCAGTTCTTC.

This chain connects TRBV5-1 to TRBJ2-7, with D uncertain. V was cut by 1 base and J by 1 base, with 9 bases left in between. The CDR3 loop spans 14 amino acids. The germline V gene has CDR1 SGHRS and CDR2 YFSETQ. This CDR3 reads CASSLQGDSYEQYF. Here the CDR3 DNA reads TGCGCCAGCAGCTTGCAAGGAGATTCCTACGAGCAGTACTTC.

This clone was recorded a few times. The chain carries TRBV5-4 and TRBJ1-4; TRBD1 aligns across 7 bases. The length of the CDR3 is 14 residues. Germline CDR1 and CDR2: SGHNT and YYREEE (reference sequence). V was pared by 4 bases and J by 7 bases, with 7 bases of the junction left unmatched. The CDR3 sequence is CASSVGGAGEKLFF. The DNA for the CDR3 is TGTGCCAGCAGCGTAGGGGGCGCGGGTGAAAAACTGTTTTTT.

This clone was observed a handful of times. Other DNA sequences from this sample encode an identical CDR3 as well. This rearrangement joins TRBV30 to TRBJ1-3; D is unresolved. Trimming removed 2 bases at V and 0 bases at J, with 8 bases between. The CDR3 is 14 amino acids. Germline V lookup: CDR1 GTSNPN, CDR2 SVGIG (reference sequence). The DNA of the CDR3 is TGTGCCTGGAGTAGAGGGAACTCTGGAAACACCATATATTTT. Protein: CAWSRGNSGNTIYF.

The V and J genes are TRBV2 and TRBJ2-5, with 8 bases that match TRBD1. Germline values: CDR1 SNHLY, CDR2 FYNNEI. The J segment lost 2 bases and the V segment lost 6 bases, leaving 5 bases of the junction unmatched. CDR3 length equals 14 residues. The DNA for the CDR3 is TGTGCCAGCAGGTCGGGGACAGGTCAAGAGACCCAGTACTTC. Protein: CASRSGTGQETQYF.

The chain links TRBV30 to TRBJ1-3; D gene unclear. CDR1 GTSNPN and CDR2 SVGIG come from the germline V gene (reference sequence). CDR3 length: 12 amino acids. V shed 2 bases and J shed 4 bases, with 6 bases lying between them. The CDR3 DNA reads TGTGCCTGGAGTACATCAGGAAACACCATATATTTT. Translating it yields CAWSTSGNTIYF.

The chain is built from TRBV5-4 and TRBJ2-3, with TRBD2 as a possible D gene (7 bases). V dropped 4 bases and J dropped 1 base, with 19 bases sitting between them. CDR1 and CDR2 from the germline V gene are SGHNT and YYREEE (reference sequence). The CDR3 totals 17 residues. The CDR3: CASSPGGRGAGTDTQYF. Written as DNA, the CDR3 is TGTGCCAGCAGCCCCGGGGGGAGGGGGGCTGGCACAGATACGCAGTATTTT. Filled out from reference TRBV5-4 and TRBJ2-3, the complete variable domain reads ETGVTQSPTHLIKTRGQQVTLRCSSQSGHNTVSWYQQALGQGPQFIFQYYREEENGRGNFPPRFSGLQFPNYSSELNVNALELDDSALYLCASSPGGRGAGTDTQYFGPGTRLTVL.

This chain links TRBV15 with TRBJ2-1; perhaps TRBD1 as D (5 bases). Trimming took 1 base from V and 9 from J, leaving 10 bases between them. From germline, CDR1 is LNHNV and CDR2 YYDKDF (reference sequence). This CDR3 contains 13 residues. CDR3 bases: TGTGCCACCAGCAGAGTCCAGGGAAGTGAGCAGTTCTTC. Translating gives CATSRVQGSEQFF.

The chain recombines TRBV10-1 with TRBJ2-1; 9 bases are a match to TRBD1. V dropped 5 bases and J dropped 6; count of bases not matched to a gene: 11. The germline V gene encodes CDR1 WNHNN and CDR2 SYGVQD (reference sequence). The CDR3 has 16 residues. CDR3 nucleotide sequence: TGCGCCAGCAGTTCCCCGGGACAGGGTATCTTCAATGAGCAGTTCTTC. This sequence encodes CASSSPGQGIFNEQFF.

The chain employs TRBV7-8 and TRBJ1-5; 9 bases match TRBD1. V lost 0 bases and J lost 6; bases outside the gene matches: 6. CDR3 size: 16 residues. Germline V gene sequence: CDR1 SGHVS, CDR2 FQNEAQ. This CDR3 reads CASSLAAGTGSQPQHF. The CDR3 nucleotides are TGTGCCAGCAGCTTAGCAGCCGGGACAGGGAGTCAGCCCCAGCATTTT.

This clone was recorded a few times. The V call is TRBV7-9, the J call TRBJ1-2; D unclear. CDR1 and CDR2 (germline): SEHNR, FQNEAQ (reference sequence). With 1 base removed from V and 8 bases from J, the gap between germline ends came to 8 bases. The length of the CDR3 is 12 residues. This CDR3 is CASSLEEGGYTF. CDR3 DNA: TGTGCCAGCAGCTTAGAAGAGGGCGGCTACACCTTC.

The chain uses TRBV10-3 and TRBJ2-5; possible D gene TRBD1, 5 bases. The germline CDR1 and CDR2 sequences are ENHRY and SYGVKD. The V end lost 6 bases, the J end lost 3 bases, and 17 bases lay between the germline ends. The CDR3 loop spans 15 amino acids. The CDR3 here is CAISPGAFGKETQYF. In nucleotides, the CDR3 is TGTGCCATCAGCCCTGGGGCCTTTGGGAAAGAGACCCAGTACTTC.

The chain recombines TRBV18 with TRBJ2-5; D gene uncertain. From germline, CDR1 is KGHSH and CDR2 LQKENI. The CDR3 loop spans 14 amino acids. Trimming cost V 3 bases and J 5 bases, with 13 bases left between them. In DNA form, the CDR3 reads TGTGCCAGCTCACCCCCTTCTGTCCTTGAGACCCAGTACTTC. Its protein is CASSPPSVLETQYF.

This CDR3 is CATNRDGRTDTQYF. CDR3 in DNA: TGCGCCACCAACAGGGACGGACGCACAGATACGCAGTATTTT. The chain employs TRBV5-1 and TRBJ2-3, with D possibly being TRBD1 (6 bases). This CDR3 is built from 14 residues. Trimming cost V 9 bases and J 1 base, with 15 bases left between them. Germline CDR1 reads SGHRS; CDR2 reads YFSETQ.

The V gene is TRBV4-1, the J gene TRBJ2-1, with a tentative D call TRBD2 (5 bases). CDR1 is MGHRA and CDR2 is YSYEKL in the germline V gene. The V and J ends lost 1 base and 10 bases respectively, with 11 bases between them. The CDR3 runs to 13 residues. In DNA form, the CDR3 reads TGCGCCAGCAGCCAAGTTAGCGAGAACGAGCAGTTCTTC. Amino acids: CASSQVSENEQFF.

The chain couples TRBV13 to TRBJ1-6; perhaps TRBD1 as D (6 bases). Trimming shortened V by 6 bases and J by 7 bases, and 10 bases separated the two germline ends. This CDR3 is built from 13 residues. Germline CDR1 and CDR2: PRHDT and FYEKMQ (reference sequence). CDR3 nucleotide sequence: TGTGCCAGCAGTCGGGACAAGAATTCACCCCTCCACTTT. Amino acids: CASSRDKNSPLHF.

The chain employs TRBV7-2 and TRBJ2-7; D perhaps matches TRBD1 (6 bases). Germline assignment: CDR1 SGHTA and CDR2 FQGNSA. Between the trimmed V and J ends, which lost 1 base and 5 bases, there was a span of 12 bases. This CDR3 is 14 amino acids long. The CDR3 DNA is TGTGCCAGCAGCTTAGGGGGGCCCCAGGACGAGCAGTACTTC. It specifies CASSLGGPQDEQYF. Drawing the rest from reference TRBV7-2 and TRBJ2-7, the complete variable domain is GAGVSQSPSNKVTEKGKDVELRCDPISGHTALYWYRQSLGQGLEFLIYFQGNSAPDKSGLPSDRFSAERTGGSVSTLTIQRTQQEDSAVYLCASSLGGPQDEQYFGPGTRLTVT.

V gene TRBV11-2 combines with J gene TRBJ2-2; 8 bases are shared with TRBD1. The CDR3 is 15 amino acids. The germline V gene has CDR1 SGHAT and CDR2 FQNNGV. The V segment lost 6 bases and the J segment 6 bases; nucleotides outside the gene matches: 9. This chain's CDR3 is CASRFRGHGAGELFF. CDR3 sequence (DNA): TGTGCCAGCAGGTTCAGGGGGCATGGTGCCGGGGAGCTGTTTTTT.

The CDR3 is CASRFGRYEQYF. The DNA of the CDR3 is TGTGCCAGCAGATTCGGTCGGTACGAGCAGTACTTC. This rearrangement joins TRBV12-3 or TRBV12-4 to TRBJ2-7, with D hard to call. This CDR3 comprises 12 residues. V was clipped by 6 bases and J by 4 bases, with 10 bases between them.

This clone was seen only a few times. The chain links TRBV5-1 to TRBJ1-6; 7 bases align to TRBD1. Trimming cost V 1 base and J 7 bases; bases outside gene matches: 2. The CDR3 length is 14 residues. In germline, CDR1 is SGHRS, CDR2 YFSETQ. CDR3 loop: CASSLSQGNSPLHF. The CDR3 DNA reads TGCGCCAGCAGCTTGTCACAGGGGAATTCACCCCTCCACTTT.

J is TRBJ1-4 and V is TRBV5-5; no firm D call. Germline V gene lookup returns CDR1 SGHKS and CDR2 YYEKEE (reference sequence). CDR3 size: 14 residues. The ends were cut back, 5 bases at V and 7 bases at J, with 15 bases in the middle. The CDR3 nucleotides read TGTGCCAGCAGATCTGGGGAGAGTGTTGAAAAACTGTTTTTT. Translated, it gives CASRSGESVEKLFF. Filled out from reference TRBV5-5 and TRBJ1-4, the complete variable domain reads DAGVTQSPTHLIKTRGQQVTLRCSPISGHKSVSWYQQVLGQGPQFIFQYYEKEERGRGNFPDRFSARQFPNYSSELNVNALLLGDSALYLCASRSGESVEKLFFGSGTQLSVL.